This T cell receptor (beta chain) was captured by sequencing in a study of early T cells in non-severe SARS-CoV-2 infection. Study at large: Chains from this unsorted whole-blood bulk RNA could not be paired.

This clonotype was observed at least ten times. Its antigen is unknown. Individual cDNA molecules received unique molecular identifiers. TCRdb fed the 5' RACE reads into MiXCR, producing one record per CDR3 protein. This table has under 45,000 distinct CDR3 sequences, roughly 5.7% appearing once. Study observations and caveats: Matching results from VDJdb favored anti-spike CD8 responses, leaving private and CD4 specificities undetected.

Germline loops: CDR1 SEHNR, CDR2 FQNEAQ (reference sequence). V gave up 5 bases and J gave up 7 bases, with 18 bases separating them. The CDR3 sequence is 15 residues long. The clonotype was recovered from an adult who was a healthcare worker with PCR-confirmed SARS-CoV-2 infection or an uninfected control (not recorded which). Sequenced material: whole blood, taken at baseline. This chain joins TRBV7-9 and TRBJ2-1; D perhaps matches TRBD2 (5 bases). CDR3 nucleotide sequence: TGTGCCAGCAGCCCCAATTTAGGACTGACGAATGAGCAGTTCTTC. It yields the protein CASSPNLGLTNEQFF.